This T cell receptor beta chain originates from a study of blood T cell repertoires in COVID-19. Only in-frame clones appear in the TCRdb table, and some are missing; sequencing was by immunoSEQ multiplex PCR. Of fewer than 200,000 clones in the sample, roughly nine tenths are singletons; the top ten hold about 1.2%. V was pared by 3 bases and J by 8 bases, with 13 bases between. The CDR3 contains 14 residues. Per germline, CDR1 LNHDA and CDR2 SQIVND (reference sequence). Source material: PBMCs or T cells enriched from blood (not recorded which). This TCR was sampled from a human donor with acute COVID-19. The donor label of this sample is uncertain. J is TRBJ1-4 and V is TRBV19; D is undetermined. CDR3 loop: CASSMEGGNEKLFF. The CDR3 nucleotides read TGTGCCAGTAGTATGGAGGGAGGAAACGAAAAACTGTTTTTT.